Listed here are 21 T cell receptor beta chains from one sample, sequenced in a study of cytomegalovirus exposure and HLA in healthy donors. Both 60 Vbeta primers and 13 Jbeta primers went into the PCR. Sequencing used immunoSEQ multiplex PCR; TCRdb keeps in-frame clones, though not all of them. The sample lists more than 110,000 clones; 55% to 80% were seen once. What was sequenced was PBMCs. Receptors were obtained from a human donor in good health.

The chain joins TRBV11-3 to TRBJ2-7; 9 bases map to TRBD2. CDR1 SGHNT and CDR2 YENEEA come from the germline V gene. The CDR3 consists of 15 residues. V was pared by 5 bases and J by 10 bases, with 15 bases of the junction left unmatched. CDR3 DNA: TGTGCCAGCAGCGGAGGCCTAGCGGGGTTCTACGGTCAGTACTTC. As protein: CASSGGLAGFYGQYF.

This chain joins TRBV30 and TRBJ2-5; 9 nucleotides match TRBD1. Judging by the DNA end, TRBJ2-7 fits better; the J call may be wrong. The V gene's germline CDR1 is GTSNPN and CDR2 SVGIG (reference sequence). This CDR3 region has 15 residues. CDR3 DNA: TGTGCCTGGAGTGTACCGGGACAGGGTCGGTACGAGCAGTACTTC. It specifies CAWSVPGQGRYEQYF.

The CDR3 sequence: CASSSRLAGVEQYF. The CDR3 nucleotides are TGTGCCAGCAGTTCGAGACTAGCGGGCGTGGAGCAGTACTTC. V is TRBV2 and J is TRBJ2-7; 10 bases match TRBD2. This CDR3 spans 14 amino acids. V shed 5 bases, J shed 7 bases, and the junction held 8 bases outside the gene matches. Germline V gene data show CDR1 as SNHLY and CDR2 as FYNNEI.

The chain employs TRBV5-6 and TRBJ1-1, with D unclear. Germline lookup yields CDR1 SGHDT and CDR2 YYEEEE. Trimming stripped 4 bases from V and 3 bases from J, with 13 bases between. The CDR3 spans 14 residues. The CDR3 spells CASSPVVGYTEAFF. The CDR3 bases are TGTGCCAGCAGCCCCGTGGTGGGCTACACTGAAGCTTTCTTT.

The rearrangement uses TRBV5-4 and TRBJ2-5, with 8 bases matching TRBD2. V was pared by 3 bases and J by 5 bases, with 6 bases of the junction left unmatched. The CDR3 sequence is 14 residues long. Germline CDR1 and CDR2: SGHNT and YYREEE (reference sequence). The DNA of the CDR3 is TGTGCCAGCAGCTGGCGGACTAGCCGGGAGACCCAGTACTTC. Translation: CASSWRTSRETQYF.

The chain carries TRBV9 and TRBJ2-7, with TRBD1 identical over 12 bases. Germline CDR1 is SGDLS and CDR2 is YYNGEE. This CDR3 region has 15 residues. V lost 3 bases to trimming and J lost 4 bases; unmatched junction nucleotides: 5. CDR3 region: CASSARDRGLYEQYF. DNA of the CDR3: TGTGCCAGCAGCGCCCGGGACAGGGGGCTTTACGAGCAGTACTTC.

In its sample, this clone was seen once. The CDR3 DNA reads as TGTGCCAGCAGCGCCGGGGGGGTCGGTGAGCAGTTCTTC. The encoded protein is CASSAGGVGEQFF. The V gene is TRBV7-3, the J gene TRBJ2-1; 8 positions agree with TRBD2. Germline assignment: CDR1 SGHTA and CDR2 FQGTGA. There are 13 residues in the CDR3. The V segment lost 5 bases and the J segment 9 bases; nucleotides outside the gene matches: 6.

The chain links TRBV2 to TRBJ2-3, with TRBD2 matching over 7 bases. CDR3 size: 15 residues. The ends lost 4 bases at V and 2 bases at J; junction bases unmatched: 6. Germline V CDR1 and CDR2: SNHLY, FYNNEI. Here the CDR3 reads CASSAGGLITDTQYF. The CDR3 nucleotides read TGTGCCAGCAGTGCGGGGGGACTTATCACAGATACGCAGTATTTT.

CDR3 sequence reads: CASSANRETQYF. In nucleotides, the CDR3 is TGTGCCAGCAGCGCGAACAGGGAGACCCAGTACTTC. This chain connects TRBV7-2 to TRBJ2-5, with D perhaps TRBD1 (5 bases). Germline loops: CDR1 SGHTA, CDR2 FQGNSA. V was pared by 5 bases and J by 5 bases, with 9 bases between. CDR3 length: 12 residues.

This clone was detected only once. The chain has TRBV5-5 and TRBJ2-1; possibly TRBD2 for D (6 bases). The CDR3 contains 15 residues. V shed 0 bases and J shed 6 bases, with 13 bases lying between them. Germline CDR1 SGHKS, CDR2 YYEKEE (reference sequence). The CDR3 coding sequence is TGTGCCAGCAGCTTGGTAGCGGACTCGTCCAATGAGCAGTTCTTC. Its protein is CASSLVADSSNEQFF.

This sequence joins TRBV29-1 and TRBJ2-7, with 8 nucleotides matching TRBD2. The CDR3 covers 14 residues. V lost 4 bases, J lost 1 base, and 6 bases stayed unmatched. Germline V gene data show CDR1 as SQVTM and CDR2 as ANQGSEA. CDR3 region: CSVVGAGVSYEQYF. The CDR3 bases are TGCAGCGTTGTAGGAGCGGGAGTGTCCTACGAGCAGTACTTC.

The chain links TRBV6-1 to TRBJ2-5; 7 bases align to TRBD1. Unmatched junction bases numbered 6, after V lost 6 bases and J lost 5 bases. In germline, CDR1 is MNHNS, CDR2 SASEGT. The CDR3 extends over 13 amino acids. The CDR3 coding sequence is TGTGCCAGCAGGGGACAGACCAGGGAGACCCAGTACTTC. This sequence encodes CASRGQTRETQYF.

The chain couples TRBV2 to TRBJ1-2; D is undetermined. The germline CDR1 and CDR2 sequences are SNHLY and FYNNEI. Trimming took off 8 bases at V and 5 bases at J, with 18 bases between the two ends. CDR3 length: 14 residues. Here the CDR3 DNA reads TGTGCCAGCGGTTTGACCCCCGACACGTATGGCTACACCTTC. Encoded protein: CASGLTPDTYGYTF.

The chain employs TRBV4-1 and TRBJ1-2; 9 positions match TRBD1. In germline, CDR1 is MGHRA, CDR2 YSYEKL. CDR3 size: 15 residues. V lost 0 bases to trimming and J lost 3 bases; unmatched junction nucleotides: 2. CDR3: CASSQDWTGDYGYTF. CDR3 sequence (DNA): TGCGCCAGCAGCCAAGATTGGACAGGGGACTATGGCTACACCTTC.

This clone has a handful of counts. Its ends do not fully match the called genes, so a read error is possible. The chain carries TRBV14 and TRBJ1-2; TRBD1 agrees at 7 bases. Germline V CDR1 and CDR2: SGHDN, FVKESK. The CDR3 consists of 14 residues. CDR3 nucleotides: TGTGCCAGCAACCAAAGGGGGACAGACGATGGCTACACCTTC. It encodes CASNQRGTDDGYTF.

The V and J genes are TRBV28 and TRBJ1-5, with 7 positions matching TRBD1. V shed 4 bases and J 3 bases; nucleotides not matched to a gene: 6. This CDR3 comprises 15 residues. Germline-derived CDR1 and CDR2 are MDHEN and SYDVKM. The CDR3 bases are TGTGCCAGCAGTTGGGACAGAACATACAATCAGCCCCAGCATTTT. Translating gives CASSWDRTYNQPQHF. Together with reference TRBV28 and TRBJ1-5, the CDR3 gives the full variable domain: DVKVTQSSRYLVKRTGEKVFLECVQDMDHENMFWYRQDPGLGLRLIYFSYDVKMKEKGDIPEGYSVSREKKERFSLILESASTNQTSMYLCASSWDRTYNQPQHFGDGTRLSIL.

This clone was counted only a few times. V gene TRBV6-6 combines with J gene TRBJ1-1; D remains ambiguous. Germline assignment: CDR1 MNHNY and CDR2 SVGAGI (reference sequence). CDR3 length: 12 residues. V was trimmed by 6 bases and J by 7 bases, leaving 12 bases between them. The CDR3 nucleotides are TGTGCCAGCAGAGAGGGCATTCGTGAAGCTTTCTTT. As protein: CASREGIREAFF.

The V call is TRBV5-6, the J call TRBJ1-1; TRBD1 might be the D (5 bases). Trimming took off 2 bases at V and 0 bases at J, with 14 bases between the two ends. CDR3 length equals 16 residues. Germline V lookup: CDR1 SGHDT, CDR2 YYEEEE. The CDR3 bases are TGTGCCAGCAGCTTAATCTGGGGCCCCATGAACACTGAAGCTTTCTTT. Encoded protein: CASSLIWGPMNTEAFF.

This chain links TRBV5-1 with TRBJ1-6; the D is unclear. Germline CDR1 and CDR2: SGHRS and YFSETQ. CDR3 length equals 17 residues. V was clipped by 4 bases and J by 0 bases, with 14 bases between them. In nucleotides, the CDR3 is TGCGCCAGCAGCCCAAGGACGGACTTCTCCTATAATTCACCCCTCCACTTT. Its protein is CASSPRTDFSYNSPLHF.

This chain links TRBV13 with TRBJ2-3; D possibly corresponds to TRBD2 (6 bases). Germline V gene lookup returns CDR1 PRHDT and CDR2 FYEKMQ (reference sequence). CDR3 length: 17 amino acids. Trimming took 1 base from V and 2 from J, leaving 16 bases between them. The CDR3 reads CASSLVAASELTDTQYF. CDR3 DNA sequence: TGTGCCAGCAGCTTAGTCGCTGCTAGCGAACTCACAGATACGCAGTATTTT.

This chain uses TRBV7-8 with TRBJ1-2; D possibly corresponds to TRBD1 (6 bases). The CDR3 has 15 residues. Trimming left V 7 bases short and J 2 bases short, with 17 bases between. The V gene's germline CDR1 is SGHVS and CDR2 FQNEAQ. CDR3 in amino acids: CASNPWTDSNYGYTF. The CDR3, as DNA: TGTGCCAGCAATCCGTGGACAGACTCCAACTATGGCTACACCTTC.